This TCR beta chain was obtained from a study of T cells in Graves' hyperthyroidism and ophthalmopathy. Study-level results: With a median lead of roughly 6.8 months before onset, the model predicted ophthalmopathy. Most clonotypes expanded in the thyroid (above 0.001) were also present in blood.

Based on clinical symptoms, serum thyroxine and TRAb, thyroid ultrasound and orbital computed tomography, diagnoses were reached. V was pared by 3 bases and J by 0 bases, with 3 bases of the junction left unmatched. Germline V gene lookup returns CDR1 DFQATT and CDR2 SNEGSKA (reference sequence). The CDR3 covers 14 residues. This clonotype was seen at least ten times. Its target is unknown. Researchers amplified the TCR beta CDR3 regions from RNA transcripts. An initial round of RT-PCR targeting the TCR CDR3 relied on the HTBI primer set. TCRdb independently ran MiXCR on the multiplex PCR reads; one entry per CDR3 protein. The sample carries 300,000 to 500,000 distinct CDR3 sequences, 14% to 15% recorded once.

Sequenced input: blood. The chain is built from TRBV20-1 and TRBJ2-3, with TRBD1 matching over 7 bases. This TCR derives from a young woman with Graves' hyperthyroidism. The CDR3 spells CSARVQGSTDTQYF. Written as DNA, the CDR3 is TGCAGTGCTAGGGTACAGGGGAGCACAGATACGCAGTATTTT.